This T cell receptor beta chain was identified during a study of blood T cell repertoires in COVID-19. The overall study: Samples came from the United States, Italy and Spain, spanning acute and convalescent COVID-19. Sources were T cells, B-cell-depleted T cells, or PBMCs; the material itself was cDNA or gDNA.

As regards this clone: The same CDR3 can be traced to other DNA sequences in this sample.

In germline, CDR1 is SGDLS, CDR2 YYNGEE. The CDR3 is 13 residues long. V was pared by 4 bases and J by 5 bases, with 3 bases of the junction left unmatched. Methods used by the authors: Reference gene primers were amplified, and this amplification served to estimate nucleated cell counts. Sequenced by immunoSEQ multiplex PCR; TCRdb stores in-frame clones only, minus some. The DNA was the basis for D and trimming; V, J and clone size are from that table. The profile shows 650,000 to 800,000 clones, 80% to 90% of them singletons. This TCR was recovered from a woman under 30 with acute or convalescent COVID-19. Sequencing was done on a sample of peripheral blood. The chain joins TRBV9 to TRBJ2-5; 9 bases fit TRBD2. In DNA, the CDR3 is TGTGCCAGCAGCCCTAGCGGGGTGGAGACCCAGTACTTC. Its protein product is CASSPSGVETQYF.